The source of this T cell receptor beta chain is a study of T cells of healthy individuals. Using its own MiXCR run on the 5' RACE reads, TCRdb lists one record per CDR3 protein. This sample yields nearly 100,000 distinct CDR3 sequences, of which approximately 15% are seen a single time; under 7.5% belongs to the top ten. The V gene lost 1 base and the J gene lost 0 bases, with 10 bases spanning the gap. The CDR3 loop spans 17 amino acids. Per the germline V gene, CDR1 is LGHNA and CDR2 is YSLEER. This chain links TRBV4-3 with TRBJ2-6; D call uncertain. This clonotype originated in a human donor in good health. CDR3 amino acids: CASSQAGSSSGANVLTF. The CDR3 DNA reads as TGCGCCAGCAGCCAAGCCGGCTCCTCCTCTGGGGCCAACGTCCTGACTTTC.